Detailed here is one TCR beta chain. The antigen remains undetermined. This sample stems from a study of cytomegalovirus exposure and HLA in healthy donors. Findings of the study overall: About 87% or about 30% of the time was how often most TCR beta V segments were productive, according to an earlier analysis. It was likely that a cluster of highly shared sequence variants was a sequencing artifact. Later analysis showed TCR association rates varying by HLA locus, highest for DRB1 and lowest for HLA-C. Immune exposure data for these donors was limited to CMV serostatus.

This CDR3 contains 18 residues. Germline CDR1 SGHTA, CDR2 FQGNSA. Trimming at V came to 1 base and at J to 1 base, leaving 3 bases not matched to a gene. The PCR used 60 Vbeta and 13 Jbeta primers. The assay was immunoSEQ multiplex PCR, and TCRdb's table has in-frame clones only and misses some. This table holds 130,000 to 150,000 clones, 70% to 85% found once. Sequenced: PBMCs. The receptor comes from an older woman in good health and CMV-seropositive. V gene TRBV7-2 combines with J gene TRBJ2-1; TRBD2 matches 14 bases. The CDR3 DNA follows: TGTGCCAGCAGCTTAGTTCGACTAGCGGGAGGGTCCTACAATGAGCAGTTCTTC. This encodes CASSLVRLAGGSYNEQFF.